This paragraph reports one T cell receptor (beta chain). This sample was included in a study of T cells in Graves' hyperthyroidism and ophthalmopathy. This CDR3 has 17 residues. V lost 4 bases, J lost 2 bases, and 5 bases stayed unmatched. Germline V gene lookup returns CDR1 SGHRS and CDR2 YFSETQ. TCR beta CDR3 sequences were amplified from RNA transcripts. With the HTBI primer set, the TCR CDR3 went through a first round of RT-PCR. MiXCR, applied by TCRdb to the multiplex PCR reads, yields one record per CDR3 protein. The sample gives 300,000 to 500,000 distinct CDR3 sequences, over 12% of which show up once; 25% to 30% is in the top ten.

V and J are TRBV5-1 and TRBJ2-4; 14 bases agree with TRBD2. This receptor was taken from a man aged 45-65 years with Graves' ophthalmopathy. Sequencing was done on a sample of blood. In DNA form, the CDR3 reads TGCGCCAGCAGCAGGGGACTAGCGGGAGTATCCAAAAACATTCAGTACTTC. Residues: CASSRGLAGVSKNIQYF.